This T cell receptor beta chain was sequenced in a study of metastatic and nonmetastatic thyroid tumors. Original processing methods: Variation in CDR3 across clinicopathological groups served as the basis for constructing a distant-metastasis classifier in papillary thyroid cancer. TCRdb re-called the PCR reads through MiXCR. The V and J calls and clone size are TCRdb's, not the authors'. Of 30,000 to 35,000 clones in the sample, 20% to 25% are singletons; the top ten hold over 2.5%. No patient had received any treatment before thyroid surgery. V lost 7 bases to trimming and J lost 6 bases, with 16 bases between them. Germline V gives CDR1 MNHEY, CDR2 SVGEGT. The CDR3 has 13 residues. This clone was counted many times.

The clonotype comes from a male donor with papillary thyroid cancer or a benign thyroid nodule (not recorded which). Some clones in this sample may be carry-over from other donors' samples. Sequencing used tumor tissue. This sequence joins TRBV6-2 or TRBV6-3 and TRBJ2-7; possibly TRBD1 or TRBD2 for D (5 bases each). The DNA for the CDR3 is TGTGCCAGCATTGGTTTGGGGGAAATCGAGCAGTACTTC. It translates to CASIGLGEIEQYF.